Listed here is a single T cell receptor beta chain. Its antigen is unknown. With 60 Vbeta and 13 Jbeta primers, the PCR was carried out. The protocol was immunoSEQ multiplex PCR, while the TCRdb copy is restricted to in-frame clones and leaves out a portion. The sample has 200,000 or so clones, 80% to 85% seen once. The data are from a study of cytomegalovirus exposure and HLA in healthy donors. V was clipped by 0 bases and J by 5 bases, with 16 bases between them. The CDR3 has 16 residues. In germline, CDR1 is SGHAT, CDR2 FQNNGV. General study results and limits: Confirmation in vitro established that a few CMV-associated chains were specific for CMV antigens. A missense variant in DCLRE1C was later tied to TCR beta V- and J-gene trimming. An assumption of roughly uniform sequencing depth across donors underlay the presence/absence analyses.

The chain recombines TRBV11-2 with TRBJ2-5, with a possible D match to TRBD2 (6 bases). The clonotype comes from a woman in her thirties or forties in good health and CMV-seronegative. Sequencing was performed on PBMCs. CDR3 bases: TGTGCCAGCAGCTTAGATTTAGGCGGGATTGGCGAGACCCAGTACTTC. This translates into CASSLDLGGIGETQYF. The full variable domain, completed using reference TRBV11-2 and TRBJ2-5, is EAGVAQSPRYKIIEKRQSVAFWCNPISGHATLYWYQQILGQGPKLLIQFQNNGVVDDSQLPKDRFSAERLKGVDSTLKIQPAKLEDSAVYLCASSLDLGGIGETQYFGPGTRLLVL.